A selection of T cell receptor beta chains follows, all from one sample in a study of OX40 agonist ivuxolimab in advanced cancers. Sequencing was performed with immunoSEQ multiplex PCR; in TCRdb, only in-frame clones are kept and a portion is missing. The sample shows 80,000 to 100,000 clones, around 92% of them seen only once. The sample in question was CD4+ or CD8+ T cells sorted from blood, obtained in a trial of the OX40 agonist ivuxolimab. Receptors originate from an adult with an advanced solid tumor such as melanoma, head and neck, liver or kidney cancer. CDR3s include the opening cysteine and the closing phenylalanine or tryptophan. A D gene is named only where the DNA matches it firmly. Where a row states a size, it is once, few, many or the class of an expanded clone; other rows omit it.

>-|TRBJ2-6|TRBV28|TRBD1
CATGTGTNSGANVLTF
TGTGCCACCGGGACAGGGACGAACTCTGGGGCCAACGTCCTGACTTTC
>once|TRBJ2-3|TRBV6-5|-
CASKAGFTDTQYF
TGTGCCAGCAAGGCGGGATTCACAGATACGCAGTATTTT
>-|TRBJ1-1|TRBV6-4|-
CASSARWGGSTEAFF
TGTGCCAGCAGTGCTCGGTGGGGAGGGAGCACTGAAGCTTTCTTT
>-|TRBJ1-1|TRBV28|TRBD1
CASSPQGLNTEAFF
TGTGCCAGCAGTCCACAGGGGTTGAACACTGAAGCTTTCTTT
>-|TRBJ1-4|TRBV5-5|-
CASSRREGSNEKLFF
TGTGCCAGCAGCCGCCGCGAGGGGTCTAATGAAAAACTGTTTTTT
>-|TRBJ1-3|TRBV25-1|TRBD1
CASSVMQGVVDTIYF
TGTGCCAGCAGTGTTATGCAGGGGGTAGTAGACACCATATATTTT
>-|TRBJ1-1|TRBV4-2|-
CASSQGPGGGGTEAFF
TGTGCCAGCAGCCAAGGACCGGGCGGAGGGGGCACTGAAGCTTTCTTT
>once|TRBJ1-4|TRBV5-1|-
CASSRLRAANEKLFF
TGCGCCAGCAGTCGCCTCAGGGCAGCTAATGAAAAACTGTTTTTT
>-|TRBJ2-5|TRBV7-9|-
CASSQRVQETQYF
TGTGCCAGCAGTCAAAGGGTACAAGAAACCCAGTACTTC
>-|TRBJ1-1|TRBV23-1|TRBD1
CASSQRRDRSNTEAFF
TGCGCCAGCAGTCAAAGACGGGACAGGTCGAACACTGAAGCTTTCTTT
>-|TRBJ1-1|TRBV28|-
CASSSPGSNTEAFF
TGTGCCAGCAGTTCCCCGGGGTCAAACACTGAAGCTTTCTTT
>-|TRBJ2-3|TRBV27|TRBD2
CASSPWGREGPDTQYF
TGTGCCAGCAGTCCCTGGGGGCGGGAGGGTCCAGATACGCAGTATTTT
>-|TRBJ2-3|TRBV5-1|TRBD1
CASSPQGDTDTQYF
TGCGCCAGCAGCCCGCAGGGGGACACAGATACGCAGTATTTT
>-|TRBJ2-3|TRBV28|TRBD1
CASSNPGTVTDTQYF
TGTGCCAGCAGTAATCCCGGGACAGTCACAGATACGCAGTATTTT
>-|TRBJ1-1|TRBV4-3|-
CASSQEGGPHTEAFF
TGCGCCAGCAGCCAAGAGGGAGGCCCTCACACTGAAGCTTTCTTT
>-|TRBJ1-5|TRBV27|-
CASSPSTYSNQPQHF
TGTGCCAGCAGTCCGTCGACTTATAGCAATCAGCCCCAGCATTTT
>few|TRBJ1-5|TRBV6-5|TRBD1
CASSSTRQGTQPQHF
TGTGCCAGCAGTTCGACCCGACAGGGAACTCAGCCCCAGCATTTT
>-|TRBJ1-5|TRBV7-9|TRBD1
CASSSTDRENQPQHF
TGTGCCAGCAGCTCAACGGACAGGGAAAATCAGCCCCAGCATTTT
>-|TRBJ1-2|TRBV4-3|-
CASSQPGTDLEGYTF
TGCGCCAGCAGCCAGCCCGGGACGGATCTTGAAGGCTACACCTTC
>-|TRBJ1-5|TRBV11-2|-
CASSTQGGPQHF
TGTGCCAGCAGCACACAAGGGGGGCCCCAGCATTTT
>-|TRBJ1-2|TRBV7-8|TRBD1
CASSPRRGQAVYGYTF
TGTGCCAGCAGCCCACGGCGGGGACAGGCTGTCTATGGCTACACCTTC
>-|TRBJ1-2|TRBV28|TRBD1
CASRTGTGPANYGYTF
TGTGCCAGCAGAACCGGGACAGGTCCAGCTAACTATGGCTACACCTTC
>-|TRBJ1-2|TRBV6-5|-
CASRPRDNYGYTF
TGTGCCAGCAGACCCAGGGACAACTATGGCTACACCTTC
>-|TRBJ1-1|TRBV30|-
CAWEGGGYTEAFF
TGTGCCTGGGAGGGTGGAGGGTACACTGAAGCTTTCTTT
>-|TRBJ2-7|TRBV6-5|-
CASSGRYEQYF
TGTGCCAGCAGTGGTAGGTACGAGCAGTACTTC
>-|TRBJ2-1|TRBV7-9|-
CAITLSSYNEQFF
TGTGCCATCACCCTGAGCTCCTACAATGAGCAGTTCTTC
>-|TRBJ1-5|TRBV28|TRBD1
CAILDRGGNQPQHF
TGTGCCATCCTCGACAGGGGTGGCAATCAGCCCCAGCATTTT
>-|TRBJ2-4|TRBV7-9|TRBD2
CASSLWAGLAGAKNIQYF
TGTGCCAGCAGCTTATGGGCGGGACTAGCGGGAGCCAAAAACATTCAGTACTTC
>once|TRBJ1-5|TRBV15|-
CATSRSGGRYSNQPQHF
TGTGCCACCAGCAGATCAGGAGGACGGTATAGCAATCAGCCCCAGCATTTT
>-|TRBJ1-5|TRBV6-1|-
CASSPVSVVQPQHF
TGTGCCAGCAGTCCGGTGTCGGTGGTTCAGCCCCAGCATTTT
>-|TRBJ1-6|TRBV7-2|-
CASSLGAERGPPLHF
TGTGCCAGCAGCTTGGGGGCCGAGAGAGGACCACCCCTCCACTTT
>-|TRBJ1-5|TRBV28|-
CASSRIEGGQPQHF
TGTGCCAGCAGTCGGATTGAGGGCGGTCAGCCCCAGCATTTT
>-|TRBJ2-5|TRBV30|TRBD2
CAWSVTSGGWETQYF
TGTGCCTGGAGTGTAACCAGCGGGGGTTGGGAGACCCAGTACTTC
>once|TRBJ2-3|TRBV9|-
CASSVEGYGNTQYF
TGTGCCAGCAGCGTAGAGGGCTACGGAAATACGCAGTATTTT
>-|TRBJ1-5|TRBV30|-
CAWSYPGQPQHF
TGTGCCTGGAGTTACCCGGGTCAGCCCCAGCATTTT